The source of this T cell receptor (beta chain) is a study of cytomegalovirus exposure and HLA in healthy donors. Study-level points and caveats: The study carried out a later analysis of TCR beta sequences. It associated around 17,000 of them with specific HLA alleles at a false discovery rate of 0.05. With later analysis, a missense DCLRE1C variant became linked to TCR beta V- and J-gene trimming.

Though nominally healthy at sampling, donors likely had unrecorded immune exposures. The PCR contained 60 Vbeta and 13 Jbeta primers. In the authors' methods: The authors later counted 70 million to 85 million unique TCR beta chains, roughly 10 million of them shared. The table came from immunoSEQ multiplex PCR; TCRdb's copy has only in-frame clones and leaves some out. For V, J and clone size, that table is used; D and trimming come from the DNA. This sample has around 130,000 clones; roughly three quarters occur once, and the top ten carry about 1.5%. The CDR3 is 17 amino acids. Germline V gives CDR1 LGHNA, CDR2 YNFKEQ. V lost 1 base and J lost 9, with 22 bases in between. Note on this clone: Its target is not known.

The V gene is TRBV4-2, the J gene TRBJ1-5, with D perhaps matching TRBD1 (5 bases). Sequenced input: PBMCs. This clonotype originated in a woman between 18 and 29 years old in good health and CMV-seronegative. CDR3 coding DNA: TGTGCCAGCAGCCAAGGATTAATGGGGCAGGCGGTAGGGCCCCAGCATTTT. It specifies CASSQGLMGQAVGPQHF.